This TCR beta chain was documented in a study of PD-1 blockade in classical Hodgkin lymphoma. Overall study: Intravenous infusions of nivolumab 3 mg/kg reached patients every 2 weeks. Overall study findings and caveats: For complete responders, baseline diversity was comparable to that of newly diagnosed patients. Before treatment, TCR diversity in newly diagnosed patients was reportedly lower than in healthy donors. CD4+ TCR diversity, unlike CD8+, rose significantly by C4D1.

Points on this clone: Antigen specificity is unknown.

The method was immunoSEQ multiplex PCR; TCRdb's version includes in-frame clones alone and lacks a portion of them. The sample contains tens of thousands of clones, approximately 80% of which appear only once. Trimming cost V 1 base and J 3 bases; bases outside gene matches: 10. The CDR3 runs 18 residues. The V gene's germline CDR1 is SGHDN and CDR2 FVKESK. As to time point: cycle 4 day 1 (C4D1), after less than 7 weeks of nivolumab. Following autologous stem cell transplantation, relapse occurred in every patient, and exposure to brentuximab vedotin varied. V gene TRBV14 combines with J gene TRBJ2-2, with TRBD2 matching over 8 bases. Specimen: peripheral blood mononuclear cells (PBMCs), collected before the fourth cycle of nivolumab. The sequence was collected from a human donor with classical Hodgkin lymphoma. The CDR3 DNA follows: TGTGCCAGCAGCCAAGCGCGAGCGTCACTAGCGGACACCGGGGAGCTGTTTTTT. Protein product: CASSQARASLADTGELFF.